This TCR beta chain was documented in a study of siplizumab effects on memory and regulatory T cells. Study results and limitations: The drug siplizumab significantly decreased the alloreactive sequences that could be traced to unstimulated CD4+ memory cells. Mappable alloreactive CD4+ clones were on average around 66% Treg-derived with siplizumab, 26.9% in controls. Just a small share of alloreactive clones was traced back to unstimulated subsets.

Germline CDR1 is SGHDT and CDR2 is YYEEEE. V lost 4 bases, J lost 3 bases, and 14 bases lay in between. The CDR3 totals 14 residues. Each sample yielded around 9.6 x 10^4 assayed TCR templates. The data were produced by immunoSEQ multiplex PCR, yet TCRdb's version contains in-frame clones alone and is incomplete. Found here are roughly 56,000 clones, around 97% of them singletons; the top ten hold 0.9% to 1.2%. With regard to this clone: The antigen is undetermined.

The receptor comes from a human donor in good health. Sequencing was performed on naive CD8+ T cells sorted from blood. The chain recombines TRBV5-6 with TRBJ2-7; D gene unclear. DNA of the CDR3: TGTGCCAGCAGCCCTAATTCCGAGCACTACGAGCAGTACTTC. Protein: CASSPNSEHYEQYF.